This T cell receptor (beta chain) came from a study of T cells in Graves' hyperthyroidism and ophthalmopathy. Points on this clonotype: Its antigen is not known.

Findings and limits, study-wide: Blood held most thyroid clonotypes expanded above 0.001 frequency.

The investigators amplified TCR beta CDR3 regions from RNA transcripts. First-round RT-PCR of the TCR CDR3 relied on the HTBI primer set. TCRdb recomputed calls from the multiplex PCR reads with MiXCR, one row per CDR3 protein. The profile shows 110,000 to 150,000 distinct CDR3 sequences, about 20% of them singletons. CDR3 length: 13 amino acids. Germline CDR1 and CDR2: MNHNS and SASEGT. With 4 bases removed from V and 5 bases from J, the gap between germline ends came to 8 bases. The receptor comes from a woman in her forties or fifties with Graves' hyperthyroidism that later progressed to Graves' ophthalmopathy. Sequenced sample: blood. The chain is built from TRBV6-1 and TRBJ2-2; D ambiguous. The CDR3 nucleotides are TGTGCCAGCAGTGTCCCCGAAACCGGGGAGCTGTTTTTT. It yields the protein CASSVPETGELFF.